Listed below are T cell receptor beta chains from one sample, sequenced in a study of cytomegalovirus exposure and HLA in healthy donors. Only in-frame clones appear in the TCRdb table, and some are missing; sequencing was by immunoSEQ multiplex PCR. The table lists 65,000 to 90,000 clones, less than 80% of them singletons. The sequenced sample consisted of PBMCs. These receptors all come from a middle-aged woman in good health and CMV-seropositive. The CDR3 runs from the conserved cysteine through the conserved F or W. The order of the fields is clone size, J gene, D gene, V gene, CDR3 length, CDR3 protein, CDR3 DNA. A D gene is named only where the DNA matches it firmly. Size values are once, few and many counts, or a class for expanded clones, and some rows have none.

clone_size: -
j_call: TRBJ2-1
d_call: TRBD2
v_call: TRBV27
cdr3_length: 15
cdr3_aa: CASRLASGGPNEQFF
cdr3_nt: TGTGCCAGCAGGCTGGCTAGCGGGGGGCCGAATGAGCAGTTCTTC

clone_size: -
j_call: TRBJ2-3
d_call: -
v_call: TRBV5-1
cdr3_length: 14
cdr3_aa: CASSIDSPTDTQYF
cdr3_nt: TGCGCCAGCAGCATCGACAGCCCCACAGATACGCAGTATTTT

clone_size: few
j_call: TRBJ1-5
d_call: -
v_call: TRBV9
cdr3_length: 14
cdr3_aa: CASSGRDGNQPQHF
cdr3_nt: TGTGCCAGCAGCGGGAGGGATGGCAATCAGCCCCAGCATTTT

clone_size: few
j_call: TRBJ1-5
d_call: -
v_call: TRBV6-5
cdr3_length: 13
cdr3_aa: CASSYSSYQPQHF
cdr3_nt: TGTGCCAGCAGTTACTCGAGTTATCAGCCCCAGCATTTT

clone_size: -
j_call: TRBJ1-1
d_call: TRBD1
v_call: TRBV19
cdr3_length: 13
cdr3_aa: CASSGTENTEAFF
cdr3_nt: TGTGCCAGTTCCGGGACAGAGAACACTGAAGCTTTCTTT

clone_size: -
j_call: TRBJ1-2
d_call: -
v_call: TRBV5-1
cdr3_length: 13
cdr3_aa: CASSAGQSYGYTF
cdr3_nt: TGCGCCAGCAGCGCTGGACAGTCCTATGGCTACACCTTC

clone_size: -
j_call: TRBJ1-1
d_call: -
v_call: TRBV5-1
cdr3_length: 12
cdr3_aa: CASRTDNTEAFF
cdr3_nt: TGCGCCAGCAGAACTGATAACACTGAAGCTTTCTTT

clone_size: -
j_call: TRBJ1-3
d_call: -
v_call: TRBV9
cdr3_length: 15
cdr3_aa: CASSAGTATGNTIYF
cdr3_nt: TGTGCCAGCAGCGCAGGGACTGCTACTGGAAACACCATATATTTT

clone_size: -
j_call: TRBJ1-6
d_call: -
v_call: TRBV5-1
cdr3_length: 13
cdr3_aa: CASSQDSHSPLHF
cdr3_nt: TGCGCCAGCAGCCAGGACAGTCATTCACCCCTCCACTTT

clone_size: -
j_call: TRBJ2-7
d_call: -
v_call: TRBV28
cdr3_length: 15
cdr3_aa: CASSQIRTLPYEQYF
cdr3_nt: TGTGCCAGCAGTCAGATCCGGACTTTGCCCTACGAGCAGTACTTC

clone_size: -
j_call: TRBJ2-6
d_call: -
v_call: TRBV7-8
cdr3_length: 16
cdr3_aa: CASSLVRSSGANVLTF
cdr3_nt: TGTGCCAGCAGCTTAGTTAGGAGCTCTGGGGCCAACGTCCTGACTTTC

clone_size: -
j_call: TRBJ1-2
d_call: TRBD1
v_call: TRBV6-5
cdr3_length: 15
cdr3_aa: CASSLFRDRGYGYTF
cdr3_nt: TGTGCCAGCAGCTTGTTCCGAGACAGGGGCTATGGCTACACCTTC

clone_size: -
j_call: TRBJ2-1
d_call: TRBD2
v_call: TRBV5-4
cdr3_length: 16
cdr3_aa: CASSLAAGGPGDEQFF
cdr3_nt: TGTGCCAGCAGCTTGGCAGCGGGGGGGCCGGGCGATGAGCAGTTCTTC

clone_size: -
j_call: TRBJ1-6
d_call: -
v_call: TRBV7-3
cdr3_length: 13
cdr3_aa: CASSTGFNSPLHF
cdr3_nt: TGTGCCAGCTCAACGGGGTTTAATTCACCCCTCCACTTT

clone_size: few
j_call: TRBJ1-6
d_call: -
v_call: TRBV9
cdr3_length: 16
cdr3_aa: CASSVASSEVNSPLHF
cdr3_nt: TGTGCCAGCAGCGTAGCTAGTAGTGAAGTGAATTCACCCCTCCACTTT

clone_size: -
j_call: TRBJ1-1
d_call: TRBD1
v_call: TRBV18
cdr3_length: 15
cdr3_aa: CASSERQGGNTEAFF
cdr3_nt: TGTGCCAGCTCAGAGCGACAGGGAGGGAACACTGAAGCTTTCTTT

clone_size: few
j_call: TRBJ1-6
d_call: -
v_call: TRBV6-4
cdr3_length: 14
cdr3_aa: CASSEGRGNSPLHF
cdr3_nt: TGTGCCAGCAGTGAAGGCAGGGGTAATTCACCCCTCCACTTT

clone_size: -
j_call: TRBJ2-1
d_call: -
v_call: TRBV25-1
cdr3_length: 11
cdr3_aa: CASRQGNEQFF
cdr3_nt: TGTGCCAGCAGACAGGGCAATGAGCAGTTCTTC

clone_size: few
j_call: TRBJ2-3
d_call: TRBD1
v_call: TRBV11-2
cdr3_length: 15
cdr3_aa: CASSSYRGRGDTQYF
cdr3_nt: TGTGCCAGCAGCTCGTACAGGGGGCGCGGGGATACGCAGTATTTT

clone_size: few
j_call: TRBJ2-6
d_call: -
v_call: TRBV28
cdr3_length: 12
cdr3_aa: CASSYLANVLTF
cdr3_nt: TGTGCCAGCAGTTACTTGGCCAACGTCCTGACTTTC

clone_size: -
j_call: TRBJ2-6
d_call: -
v_call: TRBV6-1
cdr3_length: 16
cdr3_aa: CASSAGTFTGANVLTF
cdr3_nt: TGTGCCAGCAGTGCTGGGACATTCACTGGGGCCAACGTCCTGACTTTC

clone_size: medium-sized
j_call: TRBJ2-3
d_call: TRBD1
v_call: TRBV4-2
cdr3_length: 15
cdr3_aa: CASSQDTGTADTQYF
cdr3_nt: TGTGCCAGCAGCCAAGATACCGGGACAGCAGATACGCAGTATTTT

clone_size: medium-sized
j_call: TRBJ2-7
d_call: -
v_call: TRBV15
cdr3_length: 12
cdr3_aa: CATSRDNYEQYF
cdr3_nt: TGTGCCACCAGCAGAGACAACTACGAGCAGTACTTC

clone_size: -
j_call: TRBJ2-3
d_call: -
v_call: TRBV6-1
cdr3_length: 13
cdr3_aa: CASTRGSTDTQYF
cdr3_nt: TGTGCCAGCACCCGGGGGAGCACAGATACGCAGTATTTT

clone_size: -
j_call: TRBJ1-6
d_call: TRBD1
v_call: TRBV2
cdr3_length: 15
cdr3_aa: CASRDRQGHNSPLHF
cdr3_nt: TGTGCCAGCAGGGATAGACAGGGGCATAATTCACCCCTCCACTTT

clone_size: -
j_call: TRBJ1-1
d_call: TRBD1
v_call: TRBV5-1
cdr3_length: 15
cdr3_aa: CASSLGGTGNTEAFF
cdr3_nt: TGCGCCAGCAGCTTGGGAGGGACAGGGAACACTGAAGCTTTCTTT

clone_size: -
j_call: TRBJ2-3
d_call: -
v_call: TRBV5-4
cdr3_length: 18
cdr3_aa: CASSLGIREGGRTDTQYF
cdr3_nt: TGTGCCAGCAGCTTGGGAATTCGTGAGGGAGGCCGCACAGATACGCAGTATTTT

clone_size: -
j_call: TRBJ1-5
d_call: -
v_call: TRBV6-4
cdr3_length: 13
cdr3_aa: CASSVDSEQPQHF
cdr3_nt: TGTGCCAGCAGTGTCGACAGCGAGCAGCCCCAGCATTTT

clone_size: -
j_call: TRBJ2-3
d_call: TRBD2
v_call: TRBV7-3
cdr3_length: 14
cdr3_aa: CASSFRGGGDTQYF
cdr3_nt: TGTGCCAGCAGCTTTCGGGGGGGCGGAGATACGCAGTATTTT

clone_size: -
j_call: TRBJ2-1
d_call: -
v_call: TRBV7-3
cdr3_length: 16
cdr3_aa: CASSPTAGNTYNEQFF
cdr3_nt: TGTGCCAGCAGCCCCACGGCGGGAAACACCTACAATGAGCAGTTCTTC

clone_size: -
j_call: TRBJ1-1
d_call: -
v_call: TRBV5-1
cdr3_length: 16
cdr3_aa: CASSLEGGQHGTEAFF
cdr3_nt: TGCGCCAGCAGCTTGGAGGGCGGACAGCATGGGACTGAAGCTTTCTTT

clone_size: -
j_call: TRBJ1-2
d_call: TRBD1
v_call: TRBV27
cdr3_length: 15
cdr3_aa: CASSSGQGPNYGYTF
cdr3_nt: TGTGCCAGCAGTTCTGGACAGGGGCCGAACTATGGCTACACCTTC

clone_size: -
j_call: TRBJ1-3
d_call: -
v_call: TRBV19
cdr3_length: 14
cdr3_aa: CASTAGYSGNTIYF
cdr3_nt: TGTGCCAGTACCGCGGGCTACTCTGGAAACACCATATATTTT

clone_size: -
j_call: TRBJ2-5
d_call: TRBD2
v_call: TRBV2
cdr3_length: 15
cdr3_aa: CASSDSGGAPETQYF
cdr3_nt: TGTGCCAGCAGTGATTCCGGGGGGGCCCCTGAGACCCAGTACTTC

clone_size: -
j_call: TRBJ1-5
d_call: -
v_call: TRBV10-2
cdr3_length: 14
cdr3_aa: CASSVEGRDQPQHF
cdr3_nt: TGCGCCAGCAGTGTAGAAGGGAGGGATCAGCCCCAGCATTTT

clone_size: -
j_call: TRBJ2-1
d_call: TRBD2
v_call: TRBV6-5
cdr3_length: 15
cdr3_aa: CASSFGLAGGNEQFF
cdr3_nt: TGTGCCAGCAGCTTCGGACTAGCGGGGGGCAATGAGCAGTTCTTC

clone_size: few
j_call: TRBJ2-3
d_call: TRBD2
v_call: TRBV10-3
cdr3_length: 13
cdr3_aa: CAIGGVERDTQYF
cdr3_nt: TGTGCCATCGGGGGGGTCGAGAGAGATACGCAGTATTTT

clone_size: -
j_call: TRBJ2-1
d_call: TRBD2
v_call: TRBV7-9
cdr3_length: 17
cdr3_aa: CASSNSGGSMVYNEQFF
cdr3_nt: TGTGCCAGCAGCAATAGCGGGGGGTCAATGGTCTACAATGAGCAGTTCTTC

clone_size: -
j_call: TRBJ2-1
d_call: -
v_call: TRBV6-1
cdr3_length: 13
cdr3_aa: CASSENWDYEQFF
cdr3_nt: TGTGCCAGCAGTGAAAATTGGGACTATGAGCAGTTCTTC

clone_size: -
j_call: TRBJ1-2
d_call: TRBD1
v_call: TRBV7-2
cdr3_length: 15
cdr3_aa: CASSLVGQGSYGYTF
cdr3_nt: TGTGCCAGCAGCTTAGTTGGACAGGGATCGTATGGCTACACCTTC

clone_size: -
j_call: TRBJ2-2
d_call: TRBD2
v_call: TRBV6-1
cdr3_length: 18
cdr3_aa: CASSKGTSGGASSPELFF
cdr3_nt: TGTGCCAGCAGTAAAGGGACTAGCGGGGGGGCTAGTTCTCCGGAGCTGTTTTTT

clone_size: -
j_call: TRBJ1-5
d_call: -
v_call: TRBV6-4
cdr3_length: 11
cdr3_aa: CASKGVKPQHF
cdr3_nt: TGTGCCAGCAAGGGGGTTAAGCCCCAGCATTTT

clone_size: -
j_call: TRBJ2-5
d_call: -
v_call: TRBV10-1
cdr3_length: 16
cdr3_aa: CASSEGRKANQETQYF
cdr3_nt: TGCGCCAGCAGTGAGGGGAGGAAGGCTAACCAAGAGACCCAGTACTTC

clone_size: once
j_call: TRBJ1-2
d_call: TRBD1
v_call: TRBV7-2
cdr3_length: 13
cdr3_aa: CASSWTGADRYTF
cdr3_nt: TGTGCCAGCAGCTGGACAGGGGCTGATCGCTACACCTTC

clone_size: -
j_call: TRBJ2-1
d_call: TRBD2
v_call: TRBV15
cdr3_length: 16
cdr3_aa: CATSRDRGGVGDEQFF
cdr3_nt: TGTGCCACCAGCAGAGATCGGGGGGGCGTCGGCGATGAGCAGTTCTTC

clone_size: -
j_call: TRBJ1-2
d_call: -
v_call: TRBV6-1
cdr3_length: 11
cdr3_aa: CASSRPLGYTF
cdr3_nt: TGTGCCAGCAGTCGCCCACTTGGCTACACCTTC

clone_size: few
j_call: TRBJ2-2
d_call: -
v_call: TRBV7-2
cdr3_length: 14
cdr3_aa: CASSLLLGTGELFF
cdr3_nt: TGTGCCAGCAGTTTGTTGCTCGGGACCGGGGAGCTGTTTTTT

clone_size: few
j_call: TRBJ1-2
d_call: TRBD1
v_call: TRBV29-1
cdr3_length: 13
cdr3_aa: CSGEKGQGYGYTF
cdr3_nt: TGCAGCGGAGAGAAGGGACAGGGGTATGGCTACACCTTC

clone_size: once
j_call: TRBJ1-2
d_call: -
v_call: TRBV6-5
cdr3_length: 14
cdr3_aa: CASSDPGEGSGYTF
cdr3_nt: TGTGCCAGCAGTGACCCGGGGGAGGGGAGTGGCTACACCTTC

clone_size: -
j_call: TRBJ1-1
d_call: -
v_call: TRBV29-1
cdr3_length: 10
cdr3_aa: CSVVNTEAFF
cdr3_nt: TGCAGCGTTGTAAACACTGAAGCTTTCTTT

clone_size: -
j_call: TRBJ2-1
d_call: -
v_call: TRBV6-5
cdr3_length: 12
cdr3_aa: CASSYPLSGEFF
cdr3_nt: TGTGCCAGCAGTTACCCACTATCAGGGGAGTTCTTC

clone_size: -
j_call: TRBJ1-4
d_call: -
v_call: TRBV4-1
cdr3_length: 19
cdr3_aa: CASSQDLWRQSPRAEKLFF
cdr3_nt: TGCGCCAGCAGCCAAGATCTTTGGAGGCAGAGCCCGCGGGCTGAAAAACTGTTTTTT

clone_size: -
j_call: TRBJ2-7
d_call: TRBD1
v_call: TRBV5-1
cdr3_length: 17
cdr3_aa: CASSLMYTGTGDYGQYF
cdr3_nt: TGCGCCAGCAGCCTTATGTACACGGGGACAGGGGACTACGGGCAGTACTTC

clone_size: few
j_call: TRBJ2-5
d_call: TRBD1
v_call: TRBV5-6
cdr3_length: 15
cdr3_aa: CASSTPTGGGETQYF
cdr3_nt: TGTGCCAGCAGCACACCGACAGGGGGCGGGGAGACCCAGTACTTC

clone_size: -
j_call: TRBJ1-1
d_call: -
v_call: TRBV7-6
cdr3_length: 14
cdr3_aa: CASSSGGGSTEAFF
cdr3_nt: TGTGCCAGCAGTTCCGGGGGGGGTAGCACTGAAGCTTTCTTT